These 14 T cell receptor beta chains were sequenced from one sample in a study of blood T cells in healthy people across ages. A second PCR of about 7 to 12 cycles used a sample-barcoded 5' primer and a J-beta primer mix. TCRdb used MiXCR to reprocess the 5' RACE reads, holding one entry per CDR3 protein. The sample consists of 500,000 to 600,000 distinct CDR3 sequences, 27% of them appearing once. Sample: blood. Receptors originate from a woman aged 70-85 years in good health.

The gene calls are TRBV7-3 and TRBJ2-3, with TRBD2 identical over 9 bases. Germline V gene data show CDR1 as SGHTA and CDR2 as FQGTGA. V dropped 1 base and J dropped 5; count of bases not matched to a gene: 10. The CDR3 has 17 residues. CDR3 bases: TGTGCCAGCAGCTTAAGAGCCCGGCGGGGGGGCGAAGATACGCAGTATTTT. Translated, it gives CASSLRARRGGEDTQYF.

The rearrangement uses TRBV3-1 and TRBJ1-2; D unclear. Germline V CDR1 and CDR2: LGHDT, YNNKEL (reference sequence). The CDR3 runs to 15 residues. Trimming removed 1 base at V and 7 bases at J, with 16 bases between. The CDR3 loop is CASSQGSEVKGGYTF. The CDR3 DNA is TGTGCCAGCAGCCAAGGATCGGAAGTTAAGGGTGGCTACACCTTC. The variable domain in full, completed from reference TRBV3-1 and TRBJ1-2, reads DTAVSQTPKYLVTQMGNDKSIKCEQNLGHDTMYWYKQDSKKFLKIMFSYNNKELIINETVPNRFSPKSPDKAHLNLHINSLELGDSAVYFCASSQGSEVKGGYTFGSGTRLTVV.

V and J are TRBV24-1 and TRBJ1-2; D not resolved. Trimming cost V 5 bases and J 8 bases, with 8 bases left between them. Germline V CDR1 and CDR2: KGHDR, SFDVKD. This CDR3 is built from 11 residues. The DNA of the CDR3 is TGTGCCACCAGTGGACATGCCGGCTACACCTTC. Translating gives CATSGHAGYTF.

This chain links TRBV29-1 with TRBJ2-1; TRBD2 matches 10 bases. V dropped 6 bases and J dropped 1; count of bases not matched to a gene: 0. CDR1 and CDR2 from the germline V gene are SQVTM and ANQGSEA. This CDR3 region has 13 residues. The CDR3 reads CSVLAGSYNEQFF. For the CDR3, the DNA is TGCAGCGTACTAGCGGGATCCTACAATGAGCAGTTCTTC.

This clonotype was found many times. The chain uses TRBV7-2 and TRBJ2-3; 8 bases are shared with TRBD2. Germline-derived CDR1 and CDR2 are SGHTA and FQGNSA. V shed 5 bases, J shed 1 base, and the junction held 2 bases outside the gene matches. The CDR3 spans 14 residues. CDR3 DNA sequence: TGTGCCAGCAGCCTGACTAGCGGCACAGATACGCAGTATTTT. Translation gives CASSLTSGTDTQYF.

This clonotype was seen once. The V gene is TRBV20-1, the J gene TRBJ2-3; D possibly corresponds to TRBD2 (6 bases). Germline assignment: CDR1 DFQATT and CDR2 SNEGSKA (reference sequence). The V end lost 3 bases, the J end lost 3 bases, and 16 bases lay between the germline ends. This CDR3 comprises 15 residues. The CDR3 bases are TGCAGTGCTAGGAGTATCAACGCGGGGACAGATACGCAGTATTTT. It specifies CSARSINAGTDTQYF.

The genes are TRBV9 and TRBJ2-3; possibly TRBD2 for D (6 bases). The CDR3 totals 15 residues. Germline CDR1 reads SGDLS; CDR2 reads YYNGEE. V lost 3 bases and J lost 6, with 17 bases in between. In nucleotides, the CDR3 is TGTGCCAGCAGCGGGAGGGGACTCCTACAGGATACGCAGTATTTT. It translates to CASSGRGLLQDTQYF. Looking up the rest from reference TRBV9 and TRBJ2-3 gives the full variable domain: DSGVTQTPKHLITATGQRVTLRCSPRSGDLSVYWYQQSLDQGLQFLIQYYNGEERAKGNILERFSAQQFPDLHSELNLSSLELGDSALYFCASSGRGLLQDTQYFGPGTRLTVL.

This clonotype was counted a few times. The chain links TRBV29-1 to TRBJ2-3; the match to TRBD2 covers 9 bases. CDR1 is SQVTM and CDR2 is ANQGSEA in the germline V gene. CDR3 length equals 13 residues. J was trimmed by 13 bases and V by 7 bases; bases with no gene match: 15. The CDR3 loop is CSAPVVAGAPEYF. The CDR3 DNA is TGCAGCGCTCCCGTGGTAGCGGGGGCCCCAGAGTATTTT.

This clonotype appeared once. Germline and junction disagree at one end, which may indicate a read error. The chain recombines TRBV30 with TRBJ2-3; no reliable D call. This CDR3 has 13 amino acids. The germline V gene encodes CDR1 GTSNPN and CDR2 SVGIG (reference sequence). CDR3: CVWSVGITDTQYF. CDR3 bases: TGTGTCTGGAGTGTTGGCATCACAGATACGCAGTATTTT.

Points on this clonotype: This likely traces to a read error, being one base from a far larger clone. The chain recombines TRBV6-6 with TRBJ1-1; perhaps TRBD1 as D (5 bases). The germline CDR1 and CDR2 sequences are MNHNY and SVGAGI (reference sequence). This CDR3 is built from 13 residues. DNA for the CDR3: TGTGCCAGCAGTTACGGGGGGAACACTGAAGCTCTCTTT. It yields the protein CASSYGGNTEALF.

This chain uses TRBV20-1 with TRBJ2-2; D is possibly TRBD2 (6 bases). The germline CDR1 and CDR2 sequences are DFQATT and SNEGSKA (reference sequence). CDR3 length: 13 residues. V lost 6 bases to trimming and J lost 1 base, with 9 bases between them. Here the CDR3 reads CSATGLNTGELFF. The DNA of the CDR3 is TGCAGTGCAACGGGACTGAACACCGGGGAGCTGTTTTTT.

This clonotype was seen once. This chain links TRBV7-9 with TRBJ2-5, with D hard to call. V gave up 1 base and J gave up 7 bases, with 7 bases separating them. The CDR3 is made up of 12 amino acids. Germline lookup yields CDR1 SEHNR and CDR2 FQNEAQ (reference sequence). CDR3: CASSLGASTQYF. CDR3 nucleotides: TGTGCCAGCAGCTTAGGGGCCTCGACCCAGTACTTC.

This clonotype was observed a few times. The chain joins TRBV15 to TRBJ2-1; D uncertain. V was shortened by 0 bases and J by 0 bases, with 6 bases between the two germline ends. Germline-derived CDR1 and CDR2 are LNHNV and YYDKDF (reference sequence). This CDR3 has 15 residues. The CDR3 loop reads CATSRDVISYNEQFF. CDR3 DNA: TGTGCCACCAGCAGAGATGTGATCTCCTACAATGAGCAGTTCTTC.

This clonotype has just a few counts. The chain joins TRBV21-1 to TRBJ1-1; the table assigns TRBD1, which was not confirmed against the DNA. TRBV21-1 is noted as a pseudogene. This CDR3 spans 15 amino acids. The CDR3 reads CASSKNVRGAAEAFF. CDR3 coding DNA: TGTGCCAGCAGCAAAAACGTCAGAGGGGCCGCTGAAGCTTTCTTT.